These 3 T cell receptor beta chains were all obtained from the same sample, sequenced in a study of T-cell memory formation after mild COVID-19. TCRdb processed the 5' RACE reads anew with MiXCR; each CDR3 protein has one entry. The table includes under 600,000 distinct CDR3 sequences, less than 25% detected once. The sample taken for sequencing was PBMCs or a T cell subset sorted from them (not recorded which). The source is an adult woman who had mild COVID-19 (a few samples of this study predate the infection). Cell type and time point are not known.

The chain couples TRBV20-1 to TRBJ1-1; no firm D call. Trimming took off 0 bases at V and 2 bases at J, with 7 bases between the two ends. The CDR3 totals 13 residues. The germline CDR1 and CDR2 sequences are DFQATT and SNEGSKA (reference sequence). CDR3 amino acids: CSARDPDNTEAFF. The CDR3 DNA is TGCAGTGCTAGAGACCCAGACAACACTGAAGCTTTCTTT.

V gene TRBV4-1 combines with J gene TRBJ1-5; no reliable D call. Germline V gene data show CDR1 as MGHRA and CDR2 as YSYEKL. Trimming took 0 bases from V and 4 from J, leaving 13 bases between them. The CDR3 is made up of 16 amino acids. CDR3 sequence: CASSQDLGGFNQPQHF. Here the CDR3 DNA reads TGCGCCAGCAGCCAAGATCTCGGAGGGTTTAATCAGCCCCAGCATTTT.

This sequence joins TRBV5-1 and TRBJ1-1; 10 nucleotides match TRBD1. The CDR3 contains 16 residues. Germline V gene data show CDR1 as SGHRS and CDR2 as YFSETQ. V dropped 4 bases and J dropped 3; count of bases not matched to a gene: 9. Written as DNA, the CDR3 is TGCGCCAGCAGCCCTCGGACAGGGGGTATAGACACTGAAGCTTTCTTT. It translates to CASSPRTGGIDTEAFF. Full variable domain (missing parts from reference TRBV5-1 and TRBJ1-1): KAGVTQTPRYLIKTRGQQVTLSCSPISGHRSVSWYQQTPGQGLQFLFEYFSETQRNKGNFPGRFSGRQFSNSRSEMNVSTLELGDSALYLCASSPRTGGIDTEAFFGQGTRLTVV.